These 15 T cell receptor beta chains share one sample of origin, sequenced in a study of cytomegalovirus exposure and HLA in healthy donors. This table comes from immunoSEQ multiplex PCR, and its TCRdb copy is limited to in-frame clones, with some not included. The repertoire consists of tens of thousands of clones, with around 94% occurring once and the leading ten covering less than 2.5%. Source material: PBMCs. The receptors come from a woman under 30 in good health and CMV-seronegative.

With respect to this clone: Germline and junction disagree at one end, which may indicate a read error. Other DNA sequences from this sample encode an identical CDR3 as well. CDR3 coding DNA: TGTGCCAGCAGTTTGGGACTACAAGAGACCCAGTACTTC. Encoded protein: CASSLGLQETQYF. The chain has TRBV5-4 and TRBJ2-5, with TRBD2 identical over 7 bases. The CDR3 has 13 residues. The germline CDR1 and CDR2 sequences are SGHNT and YYREEE (reference sequence).

This chain uses TRBV9 with TRBJ2-2; no clear D gene. CDR1 and CDR2 (germline): SGDLS, YYNGEE. Trimming cost V 0 bases and J 6 bases, with 9 bases left between them. The CDR3 is 14 residues long. CDR3 sequence reads: CASSVEVEPGELFF. DNA for the CDR3: TGTGCCAGCAGCGTAGAGGTGGAGCCCGGGGAGCTGTTTTTT.

This chain connects TRBV18 to TRBJ1-1; weak D call: TRBD1 (5 bases). Trimming left V 4 bases short and J 5 bases short, with 14 bases between. The CDR3 consists of 14 residues. Germline V gene data show CDR1 as KGHSH and CDR2 as LQKENI. The CDR3 reads CASSRDPGDTEAFF. The CDR3 DNA reads TGTGCCAGCTCACGGGACCCGGGGGATACTGAAGCTTTCTTT.

This clone appeared once. The chain joins TRBV2 to TRBJ1-2, with D perhaps TRBD1 (5 bases). CDR1 is SNHLY and CDR2 is FYNNEI in the germline V gene. CDR3 length: 14 amino acids. The V and J ends lost 3 bases and 3 bases respectively, with 11 bases between them. CDR3 protein: CASSDGQTYYGYTF. CDR3 DNA: TGTGCCAGCAGTGATGGACAAACCTACTATGGCTACACCTTC.

The CDR3 DNA sequence: TGTGCCAGCAGCCCTTCAGCCACGGACAGGTGGGAGACTGAAGCTTTCTTT. It encodes CASSPSATDRWETEAFF. The rearrangement uses TRBV7-8 and TRBJ1-1; 7 bases map to TRBD1. The V gene end was trimmed by 5 bases and the J gene end by 5 bases; junction bases not matched to a gene: 17. CDR1 is SGHVS and CDR2 is FQNEAQ in the germline V gene. This CDR3 contains 17 residues.

This clone appeared once. CDR3 nucleotides: TGCGCCAGCAGTGAAATTTTATCGTCGCGGGGGGTTTACAATGAGCAGTTCTTC. This codes for CASSEILSSRGVYNEQFF. This sequence joins TRBV10-2 and TRBJ2-1, with 8 nucleotides matching TRBD2. The CDR3 loop spans 18 amino acids. Germline CDR1 WSHSY, CDR2 SAAADI. Losses at the gene ends were 3 bases for V and 4 bases for J; bases not matched to a gene: 14.

The V call is TRBV19, the J call TRBJ2-3; 9 bases agree with TRBD2. Germline lookup yields CDR1 LNHDA and CDR2 SQIVND (reference sequence). The CDR3 has 19 residues. The V gene end was trimmed by 5 bases and the J gene end by 0 bases; junction bases not matched to a gene: 15. CDR3 sequence (DNA): TGTGCCAGTAGTCAACCCCTTTTCCGTAGCGGGAGAAGCACAGATACGCAGTATTTT. Protein: CASSQPLFRSGRSTDTQYF.

The chain joins TRBV15 to TRBJ2-3; D possibly corresponds to TRBD2 (5 bases). This CDR3 contains 14 residues. Trimming took 8 bases from V and 0 from J, leaving 12 bases between them. Germline V CDR1 and CDR2: LNHNV, YYDKDF (reference sequence). The CDR3, as DNA: TGTGCCACCGGCTGGCGGGCTAGCACAGATACGCAGTATTTT. This encodes CATGWRASTDTQYF. Supplemented by reference TRBV15 and TRBJ2-3, the full variable domain reads DAMVIQNPRYQVTQFGKPVTLSCSQTLNHNVMYWYQQKSSQAPKLLFHYYDKDFNNEADTPDNFQSRRPNTSFCFLDIRSPGLGDTAMYLCATGWRASTDTQYFGPGTRLTVL.

The genes are TRBV5-1 and TRBJ2-1; 7 nucleotides line up with TRBD2. Germline trimming cut 0 bases from V and 14 bases from J; bases unmatched to any gene: 8. Germline CDR1 is SGHRS and CDR2 is YFSETQ. CDR3 size: 13 residues. The CDR3 loop reads CASSLVISGTEFF. The CDR3 nucleotides read TGCGCCAGCAGCTTGGTTATAAGCGGGACCGAGTTCTTC. Complete variable domain (other parts from reference TRBV5-1 and TRBJ2-1): KAGVTQTPRYLIKTRGQQVTLSCSPISGHRSVSWYQQTPGQGLQFLFEYFSETQRNKGNFPGRFSGRQFSNSRSEMNVSTLELGDSALYLCASSLVISGTEFFGPGTRLTVL.

The J gene is TRBJ2-1, the V gene TRBV7-9; D possibly corresponds to TRBD1 (6 bases). Germline CDR1 is SEHNR and CDR2 is FQNEAQ (reference sequence). Trimming stripped 5 bases from V and 10 bases from J, with 15 bases between. The CDR3 runs 13 residues. The DNA of the CDR3 is TGTGCCAGCAGCCCGCGGACAGAAAAAGAGCAGTTCTTC. Residues: CASSPRTEKEQFF.

The chain combines TRBV6-4 with TRBJ2-3; D might be TRBD2 (6 bases). Germline V gene data show CDR1 as MRHNA and CDR2 as SNTAGT. Trimming cost V 0 bases and J 7 bases, with 8 bases left between them. The CDR3 length is 13 residues. CDR3: CASSDSTSNTQYF. CDR3 coding DNA: TGTGCCAGCAGTGACTCTACTAGCAATACGCAGTATTTT.

On this clone: Additional DNA sequences in this sample encode the identical CDR3. Here the CDR3 reads CASSGQGYEQYF. The DNA for the CDR3 is TGTGCCTCCTCCGGTCAGGGCTACGAGCAGTACTTC. The chain recombines TRBV28 with TRBJ2-7; tentatively, D is TRBD1 (5 bases). The germline gives CDR1 MDHEN, CDR2 SYDVKM. CDR3 length: 12 amino acids. V was cut by 11 bases and J by 3 bases, with 14 bases left in between.

This sequence joins TRBV5-4 and TRBJ2-7; 9 bases fit TRBD1. Trimming cost V 3 bases and J 2 bases; bases outside gene matches: 9. This CDR3 is built from 16 residues. CDR1 SGHNT and CDR2 YYREEE come from the germline V gene (reference sequence). In nucleotides, the CDR3 is TGTGCCAGCAGCTCAGGGTGGGGACAGGGAGCCTACGAGCAGTACTTC. It specifies CASSSGWGQGAYEQYF.

The chain combines TRBV5-5 with TRBJ1-1, with 10 bases aligning to TRBD1. The J segment lost 5 bases and the V segment lost 4 bases, leaving 5 bases of the junction unmatched. This CDR3 has 14 amino acids. The germline V gene has CDR1 SGHKS and CDR2 YYEKEE (reference sequence). In DNA, the CDR3 is TGTGCCAGCAGCCGGGGACAGGGGAGGACTGAAGCTTTCTTT. It specifies CASSRGQGRTEAFF. The entire variable domain, with the rest obtained from reference TRBV5-5 and TRBJ1-1, is as follows: DAGVTQSPTHLIKTRGQQVTLRCSPISGHKSVSWYQQVLGQGPQFIFQYYEKEERGRGNFPDRFSARQFPNYSSELNVNALLLGDSALYLCASSRGQGRTEAFFGQGTRLTVV.

The rearrangement uses TRBV6-1 and TRBJ1-6; D is possibly TRBD1 (6 bases). V was shortened by 2 bases and J by 7 bases, with 18 bases between the two germline ends. The germline CDR1 and CDR2 sequences are MNHNS and SASEGT. This CDR3 has 17 amino acids. The CDR3 reads CASSENPPGDFNSPLHF. The DNA for the CDR3 is TGTGCCAGCAGTGAAAATCCTCCAGGGGATTTCAATTCACCCCTCCACTTT.